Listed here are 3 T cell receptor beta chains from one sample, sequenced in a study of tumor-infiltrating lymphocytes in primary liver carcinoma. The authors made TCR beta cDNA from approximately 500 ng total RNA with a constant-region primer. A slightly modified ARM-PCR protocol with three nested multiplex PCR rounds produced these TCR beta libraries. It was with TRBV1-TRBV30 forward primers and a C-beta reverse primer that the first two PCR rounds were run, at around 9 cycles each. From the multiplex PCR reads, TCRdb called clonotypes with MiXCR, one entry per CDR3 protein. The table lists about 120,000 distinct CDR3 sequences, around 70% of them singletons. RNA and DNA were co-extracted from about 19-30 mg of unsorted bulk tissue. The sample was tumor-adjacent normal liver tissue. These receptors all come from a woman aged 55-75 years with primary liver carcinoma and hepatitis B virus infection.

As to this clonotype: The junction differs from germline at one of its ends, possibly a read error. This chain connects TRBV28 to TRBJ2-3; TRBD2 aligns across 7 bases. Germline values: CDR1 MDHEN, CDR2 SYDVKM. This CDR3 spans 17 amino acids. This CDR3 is CASSLPRGTGDSETQYF. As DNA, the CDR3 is TGTGCCAGCAGTTTACCGCGGGGGACTGGGGACTCAGAAACGCAGTATTTT.

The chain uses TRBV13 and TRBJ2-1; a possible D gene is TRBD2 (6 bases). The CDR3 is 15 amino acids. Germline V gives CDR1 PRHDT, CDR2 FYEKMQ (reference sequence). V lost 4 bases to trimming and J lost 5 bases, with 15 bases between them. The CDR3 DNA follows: TGTGCCAGCAGCTGGGGACGGGGAGGCAACAATGAGCAGTTCTTC. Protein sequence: CASSWGRGGNNEQFF.

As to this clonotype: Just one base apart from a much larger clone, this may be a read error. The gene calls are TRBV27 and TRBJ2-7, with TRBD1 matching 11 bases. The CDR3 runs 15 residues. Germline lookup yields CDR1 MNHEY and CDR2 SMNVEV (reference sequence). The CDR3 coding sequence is TGTGCCAGCGGTTTTTTGGGACAGGGGGATTACGAGCAGTACTTC. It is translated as CASGFLGQGDYEQYF.